What follows describes a single T cell receptor (beta chain). Here immunoSEQ multiplex PCR was the method, and the copy in TCRdb shows in-frame clones only, minus some. The sample consists of 25,000 to 35,000 clones, just over 90% of them appearing once. Germline CDR1 and CDR2: SGDLS and YYNGEE. The CDR3 is 15 amino acids. The ends were cut back, 4 bases at V and 3 bases at J, with 14 bases in the middle. The data stem from a study of OX40 agonist ivuxolimab in advanced cancers. The rearrangement links TRBV9 to TRBJ1-5; possibly TRBD1 for D (5 bases). Sequencing was performed on CD4+ or CD8+ T cells sorted from blood, taken in a trial of the OX40 agonist ivuxolimab. The clonotype originates from an adult with an advanced solid tumor such as melanoma, head and neck, liver or kidney cancer. CDR3 region: CASSPRDGYNQPQHF. CDR3 nucleotides: TGTGCCAGCAGCCCTCGGGACGGATACAATCAGCCCCAGCATTTT. The full variable domain, rest sourced from reference TRBV9 and TRBJ1-5, is DSGVTQTPKHLITATGQRVTLRCSPRSGDLSVYWYQQSLDQGLQFLIQYYNGEERAKGNILERFSAQQFPDLHSELNLSSLELGDSALYFCASSPRDGYNQPQHFGDGTRLSIL.